The 4 T cell receptor beta chains below were found in one sample sequenced in a study of blood T cells in healthy people across ages. The use of a sample-barcoded 5' primer and a J-beta primer mix characterized a second PCR of roughly 6 to 11 cycles. TCRdb redid the calling of the 5' RACE reads with MiXCR, one entry per CDR3 protein. The repertoire holds fewer than 2 million distinct CDR3 sequences, about two fifths seen once, with 23% in the top ten. Sequencing used blood. The receptors originated from a human donor in good health.

V usage is TRBV7-7 and J usage is TRBJ2-7, with TRBD1 as a possible D gene (6 bases). The CDR3 runs 20 residues. The V and J ends lost 6 bases and 0 bases respectively, with 30 bases between them. CDR1 is SSHAT, CDR2 FNYEAQ, per germline (reference sequence). Here the CDR3 reads CASSHRTPGQRDVFSYEQYF. DNA for the CDR3: TGTGCCAGCAGTCACCGAACCCCGGGACAAAGGGACGTTTTCTCCTACGAGCAGTACTTC.

The V and J genes are TRBV27 and TRBJ1-2; tentative D call: TRBD1 (6 bases). V lost 7 bases and J lost 2, with 11 bases in between. Germline lookup yields CDR1 MNHEY and CDR2 SMNVEV (reference sequence). The CDR3 covers 13 residues. The chain's CDR3 is CASKRGTNYGYTF. CDR3 DNA sequence: TGTGCCAGCAAGAGGGGGACGAACTATGGCTACACCTTC.

The chain has TRBV4-2 and TRBJ1-5, with D possibly matching TRBD1 (6 bases). The length of the CDR3 is 17 residues. Trimming stripped 0 bases from V and 4 bases from J, with 16 bases between. Germline values: CDR1 LGHNA, CDR2 YNFKEQ. This CDR3 reads CASSQDPTGSENQPQHF. In DNA, the CDR3 is TGTGCCAGCAGCCAAGATCCAACAGGGTCTGAAAATCAGCCCCAGCATTTT.

This clonotype was observed a single time. The chain couples TRBV7-9 to TRBJ2-3; 7 bases fit TRBD1. V shed 5 bases and J 0 bases; nucleotides not matched to a gene: 8. There are 16 residues in the CDR3. Germline lookup yields CDR1 SEHNR and CDR2 FQNEAQ (reference sequence). CDR3 sequence: CASSARDSASTDTQYF. The DNA for the CDR3 is TGTGCCAGCAGCGCACGGGACAGCGCTAGCACAGATACGCAGTATTTT.